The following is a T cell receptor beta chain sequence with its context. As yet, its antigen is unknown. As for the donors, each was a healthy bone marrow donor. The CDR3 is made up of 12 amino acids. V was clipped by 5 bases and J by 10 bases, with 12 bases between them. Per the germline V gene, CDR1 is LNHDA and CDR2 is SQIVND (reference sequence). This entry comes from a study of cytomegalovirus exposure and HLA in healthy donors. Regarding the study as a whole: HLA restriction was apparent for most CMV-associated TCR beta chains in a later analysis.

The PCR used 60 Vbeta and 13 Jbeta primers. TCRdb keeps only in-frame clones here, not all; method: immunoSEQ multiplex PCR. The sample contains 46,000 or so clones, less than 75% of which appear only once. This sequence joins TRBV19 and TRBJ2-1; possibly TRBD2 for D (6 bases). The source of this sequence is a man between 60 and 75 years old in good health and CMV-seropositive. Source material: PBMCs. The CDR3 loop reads CASSVRRAEQFF. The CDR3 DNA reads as TGTGCCAGTAGTGTACGGAGGGCCGAGCAGTTCTTC.